Below are 22 T cell receptor beta chains sequenced from a single sample in a study of identical twins (TCRdb year 2016). Library generation was performed with 5' RACE. Sequencing used an Illumina HiSeq 2000. Clones were called with MiXCR by TCRdb after fastp trimmed the public reads at Q25, and only in-frame beta chains were retained. Each entry is one CDR3 protein sequence, shown with its most common DNA and genes. The table for this sample lists roughly 540,000 distinct CDR3 sequences; roughly a fifth of them were counted only once. The ten biggest clones cover 0.91% of the sample. In addition, the sample was reused for a study of T cells expressing NK-cell markers.

Source material: CD4+ T cells sorted from blood. The receptors were gathered from a woman younger than 35 in good health.

The rearrangement joins TRBV20-1 to TRBJ1-3, with D possibly matching TRBD1 (6 bases). Looked up from germline, CDR1 is DFQATT and CDR2 is SNEGSKA (reference sequence). The CDR3 is made up of 14 amino acids. V was shortened by 3 bases and J by 1 base, with 10 bases between the two germline ends. The CDR3 DNA reads as TGCAGTGCTAGTACAGGGTCTTCTGGAAACACCATATATTTT. This codes for CSASTGSSGNTIYF.

V is TRBV20-1 and J is TRBJ2-1, with 12 positions matching TRBD2. Germline-derived CDR1 and CDR2 are DFQATT and SNEGSKA (reference sequence). Trimming took 3 bases from V and 8 from J; bases not matched to a gene: 14. This CDR3 has 17 amino acids. This CDR3 reads CSARGRGRLAGVYEQFF. CDR3 nucleotide sequence: TGCAGTGCTAGGGGGAGGGGTAGACTAGCGGGAGTTTATGAGCAGTTCTTC.

V and J are TRBV5-5 and TRBJ2-7; D gene unclear. The CDR3 runs 14 residues. The germline CDR1 and CDR2 sequences are SGHKS and YYEKEE (reference sequence). V lost 4 bases and J 5 bases, leaving 16 bases between the germline ends. The CDR3 loop is CASSVSIAADEQYF. The DNA for the CDR3 is TGTGCCAGCAGCGTGTCCATTGCGGCAGACGAGCAGTACTTC.

The sample holds one count of this clonotype. The chain is built from TRBV3-1 and TRBJ2-1; D gene unclear. The CDR3 has 14 amino acids. V dropped 1 base and J dropped 8 bases, with 12 bases sitting between them. Looked up from germline, CDR1 is LGHDT and CDR2 is YNNKEL (reference sequence). CDR3 amino acids: CASSQGGRFHEQFF. The DNA of the CDR3 is TGTGCCAGCAGCCAAGGAGGTAGATTCCATGAGCAGTTCTTC.

V gene TRBV3-1 combines with J gene TRBJ1-2; unclear D gene. The CDR3 runs to 14 residues. Germline V CDR1 and CDR2: LGHDT, YNNKEL (reference sequence). V lost 1 base and J 8 bases, leaving 14 bases between the germline ends. CDR3 residues: CASSQGGGAGGYTF. As DNA, the CDR3 is TGTGCCAGCAGCCAAGGAGGCGGCGCGGGGGGCTACACCTTC.

The V and J genes are TRBV20-1 and TRBJ2-7; tentatively, D is TRBD2 (5 bases). Germline lookup yields CDR1 DFQATT and CDR2 SNEGSKA (reference sequence). The CDR3 covers 16 residues. Trimming shortened V by 0 bases and J by 1 base, and 16 bases separated the two germline ends. DNA for the CDR3: TGCAGTGCTAGAGATCGGAGAGGGCTAGGATCCTACGAGCAGTACTTC. Amino acids: CSARDRRGLGSYEQYF.

The chain recombines TRBV19 with TRBJ2-7, with D possibly TRBD1 on 6 matching bases. The CDR3 totals 15 residues. The germline V gene has CDR1 LNHDA and CDR2 SQIVND (reference sequence). V shed 4 bases and J shed 2 bases, with 15 bases lying between them. DNA for the CDR3: TGTGCCAGTAGTACCCGTTACAGGGAACCCTACGAGCAGTACTTC. Translation gives CASSTRYREPYEQYF.

The V and J genes are TRBV7-9 and TRBJ2-7; D could derive from TRBD1 or TRBD2 (6 bases each). Trimming shortened V by 5 bases and J by 2 bases, and 22 bases separated the two germline ends. The V gene's germline CDR1 is SEHNR and CDR2 FQNEAQ (reference sequence). This CDR3 has 17 residues. CDR3 DNA sequence: TGTGCCAGCAGCCCCCGGGCGGGGACAAAAGGGACCTACGAGCAGTACTTC. Amino acids: CASSPRAGTKGTYEQYF.

The rearrangement uses TRBV6-1 and TRBJ1-1, with a tentative D call TRBD1 (6 bases). Germline CDR1 MNHNS, CDR2 SASEGT. This CDR3 region has 14 residues. V was shortened by 6 bases and J by 4 bases, with 15 bases between the two germline ends. The CDR3 loop is CASRDTGATTEAFF. DNA for the CDR3: TGTGCCAGCAGAGACACGGGGGCCACCACTGAAGCTTTCTTT.

This clonotype was counted between two and nine times. J is TRBJ1-2 and V is TRBV12-3 or TRBV12-4; D unresolved. Trimming stripped 4 bases from V and 6 bases from J, with 9 bases between. The CDR3 is made up of 12 amino acids. This CDR3 is CASSYNNHGYTF. Here the CDR3 DNA reads TGTGCCAGCAGTTACAACAACCATGGCTACACCTTC.

This clonotype appeared a few times. The chain couples TRBV29-1 to TRBJ2-1; D might be TRBD1 (6 bases). This CDR3 is built from 13 residues. CDR1 is SQVTM and CDR2 is ANQGSEA in the germline V gene. Trimming took off 7 bases at V and 0 bases at J, with 10 bases between the two ends. CDR3 residues: CSAKGDSYNEQFF. CDR3 bases: TGCAGCGCAAAGGGGGACTCCTACAATGAGCAGTTCTTC.

The table lists this clonotype with a few counts. The rearrangement joins TRBV6-1 to TRBJ1-5; D remains ambiguous. The CDR3 runs 14 residues. Germline V gene lookup returns CDR1 MNHNS and CDR2 SASEGT. The V gene lost 2 bases and the J gene lost 5 bases, with 10 bases spanning the gap. CDR3 amino acids: CASSERSQHQPQHF. CDR3 in DNA: TGTGCCAGCAGTGAAAGATCACAACATCAGCCCCAGCATTTT.

The V call is TRBV20-1, the J call TRBJ2-3, with 8 bases that match TRBD1. The length of the CDR3 is 14 residues. The germline V gene encodes CDR1 DFQATT and CDR2 SNEGSKA (reference sequence). Trimming at V came to 6 bases and at J to 3 bases, leaving 8 bases not matched to a gene. The CDR3 spells CSADGQGRTDTQYF. CDR3 nucleotide sequence: TGCAGTGCAGACGGACAGGGTAGGACAGATACGCAGTATTTT.

The chain employs TRBV7-2 and TRBJ1-3; D gene ambiguous. From germline, CDR1 is SGHTA and CDR2 FQGNSA. The CDR3 is 16 residues long. The V end lost 1 base, the J end lost 0 bases, and 10 bases lay between the germline ends. CDR3 residues: CASSLVTTDSGNTIYF. The CDR3 DNA sequence: TGTGCCAGCAGCTTAGTCACTACAGACTCTGGAAACACCATATATTTT.

The rearrangement uses TRBV7-6 and TRBJ2-5; no clear D. The ends were cut back, 5 bases at V and 5 bases at J, with 9 bases in the middle. Germline V CDR1 and CDR2: SGHVS, FNYEAQ. The CDR3 length is 12 residues. CDR3 coding DNA: TGTGCCAGCAGCCCCTCTTTGGAGACCCAGTACTTC. As protein: CASSPSLETQYF.

This clonotype has a single count. The chain couples TRBV5-1 to TRBJ2-3, with D possibly matching TRBD1 (5 bases). The CDR3 has 13 amino acids. Looked up from germline, CDR1 is SGHRS and CDR2 is YFSETQ. V dropped 6 bases and J dropped 4 bases, with 12 bases sitting between them. CDR3 sequence reads: CASTLRGADTQYF. CDR3 DNA sequence: TGCGCCAGCACCCTAAGGGGCGCAGATACGCAGTATTTT. Full variable domain (missing parts from reference TRBV5-1 and TRBJ2-3): KAGVTQTPRYLIKTRGQQVTLSCSPISGHRSVSWYQQTPGQGLQFLFEYFSETQRNKGNFPGRFSGRQFSNSRSEMNVSTLELGDSALYLCASTLRGADTQYFGPGTRLTVL.

This clonotype was counted ten times or more. The gene calls are TRBV5-1 and TRBJ2-3; D remains ambiguous. The length of the CDR3 is 14 residues. Germline loops: CDR1 SGHRS, CDR2 YFSETQ. V was shortened by 0 bases and J by 1 base, with 6 bases between the two germline ends. The CDR3 sequence is CASSLDLGTDTQYF. In DNA, the CDR3 is TGCGCCAGCAGCTTGGATCTCGGCACAGATACGCAGTATTTT.

The chain employs TRBV6-1 and TRBJ2-7, with a possible D match to TRBD2 (5 bases). This CDR3 spans 15 amino acids. Trimming took 6 bases from V and 0 from J, leaving 15 bases between them. Per germline, CDR1 MNHNS and CDR2 SASEGT. The CDR3 coding sequence is TGTGCCAGCAGACGTAACCCGGGGAACTCCTACGAGCAGTACTTC. Encoded protein: CASRRNPGNSYEQYF.

The chain has TRBV3-1 and TRBJ2-7, with 8 bases aligning to TRBD1. The length of the CDR3 is 13 residues. Looked up from germline, CDR1 is LGHDT and CDR2 is YNNKEL (reference sequence). After removal of 8 bases from V and 5 bases from J, the junction contained 8 bases not matched to a gene. The CDR3 reads CASAWTGSNEQYF. CDR3 nucleotide sequence: TGTGCCAGCGCCTGGACAGGGTCCAACGAGCAGTACTTC.

This clonotype was detected only a few times. The V call is TRBV11-2, the J call TRBJ2-1; the match to TRBD2 covers 8 bases. V shed 5 bases and J 6 bases; nucleotides not matched to a gene: 6. The CDR3 runs to 14 residues. Germline V lookup: CDR1 SGHAT, CDR2 FQNNGV. The CDR3 DNA sequence: TGTGCCAGCAGCCTGGGACTAGGTAGCAATGAGCAGTTCTTC. This gives the protein CASSLGLGSNEQFF.

CDR3: CASSTRLEDEQYF. In nucleotides, the CDR3 is TGTGCCAGCAGCACCCGACTAGAAGACGAGCAGTACTTC. The gene calls are TRBV7-8 and TRBJ2-7; maybe TRBD2 (6 bases). The CDR3 extends over 13 amino acids. CDR1 SGHVS and CDR2 FQNEAQ come from the germline V gene. With 5 bases removed from V and 5 bases from J, the gap between germline ends came to 13 bases.

CDR3 coding DNA: TGCAGTGCTAGATGGCGGGGGGACCGAGAGACCCAGTACTTC. Translation gives CSARWRGDRETQYF. The chain combines TRBV20-1 with TRBJ2-5; 8 nucleotides agree with TRBD2. From germline, CDR1 is DFQATT and CDR2 SNEGSKA (reference sequence). The CDR3 runs 14 residues. J lost 4 bases, V lost 2 bases, and 6 bases had no gene match.